The clone carrying this T cell receptor (beta chain) came up a few times. Its antigen remains unknown. The CDR3 is made up of 15 amino acids. V was clipped by 8 bases and J by 5 bases; unmatched bases: 7. CDR1 ENHRY and CDR2 SYGVKD come from the germline V gene. Amplifying TCR beta CDR3 involved multiplex PCR carried out with 32 V and 13 J primers. A single record per CDR3 protein comes from TCRdb applying MiXCR to the multiplex PCR reads. The table shows 30,000 to 40,000 distinct CDR3 sequences, with 25% to 30% occurring only once. The sample originates from a study of immune heterogeneity within non-small cell lung tumors. Study at large: Histologically, several tumors were squamous cell carcinomas and over eight were non-squamous carcinomas. The remaining 1 tumor was not otherwise specified. Study-wide results and limits: Recurring identical dominant CDR3 beta clonotypes were observed across tumor sites within a patient, together with site-unique high-frequency clones. Locally, T-cell clonality showed a moderate but significant correlation with tumor mutational burden measured at the same site (R around 0.35).

Template material comprised bulk tumor genomic DNA at 550 to 650 ng per sample. Several widely spaced biopsies per primary tumor were taken during surgery. The patients were newly diagnosed with non-small cell lung cancer, had not been treated, and had curative surgery. Non-small cell lung cancer patients, newly diagnosed and having surgery with curative intent, served as donors. Material: lung tumor tissue. The J gene is TRBJ2-1, the V gene TRBV10-3; 12 positions agree with TRBD2. This receptor was identified in a middle-aged man with non-small cell lung cancer. Here the CDR3 DNA reads TGTGCCATCGGAGAACTAGCGGGAGGCCACAATGAGCAGTTCTTC. Translating it yields CAIGELAGGHNEQFF.